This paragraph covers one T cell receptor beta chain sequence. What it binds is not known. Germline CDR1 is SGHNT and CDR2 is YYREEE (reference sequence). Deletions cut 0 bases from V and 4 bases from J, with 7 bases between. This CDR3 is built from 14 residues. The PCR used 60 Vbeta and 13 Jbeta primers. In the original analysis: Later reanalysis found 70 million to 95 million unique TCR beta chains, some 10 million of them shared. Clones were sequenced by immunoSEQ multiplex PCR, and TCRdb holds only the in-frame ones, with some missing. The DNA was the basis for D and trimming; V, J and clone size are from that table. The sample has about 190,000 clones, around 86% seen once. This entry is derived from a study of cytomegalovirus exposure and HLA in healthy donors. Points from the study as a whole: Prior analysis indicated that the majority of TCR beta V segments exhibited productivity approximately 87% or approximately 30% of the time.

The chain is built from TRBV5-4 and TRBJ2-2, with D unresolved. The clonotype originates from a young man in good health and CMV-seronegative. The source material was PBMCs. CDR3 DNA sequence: TGTGCCAGCAGCTTGGCATACAGCACCGGGGAGCTGTTTTTT. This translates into CASSLAYSTGELFF.